The 6 T cell receptor beta chains in this list originate from one sample, sequenced in a study of blood T cells in healthy people across ages. With a J-beta primer mix and a sample-barcoded 5' primer, a second PCR ran about 6 to 11 cycles. TCRdb re-analysed the 5' RACE reads in MiXCR, keeping a single row per CDR3 protein. The sample records about 640,000 distinct CDR3 sequences, about 43% being singletons. Material for sequencing was blood. Receptor source: an elderly man in good health.

The chain combines TRBV19 with TRBJ1-6; no clear D gene. V was shortened by 7 bases and J by 3 bases, with 10 bases between the two germline ends. From germline, CDR1 is LNHDA and CDR2 SQIVND (reference sequence). This CDR3 contains 14 residues. CDR3 coding DNA: TGTGCCAGTACTGCGACGAACTATAATTCACCCCTCCACTTT. Its translation: CASTATNYNSPLHF.

This clonotype came up once. The chain couples TRBV4-3 to TRBJ2-1, with 16 bases matching TRBD2. The germline V gene encodes CDR1 LGHNA and CDR2 YSLEER. The CDR3 consists of 17 residues. V lost 5 bases to trimming and J lost 9 bases; unmatched junction nucleotides: 10. The CDR3 DNA sequence: TGCGCCAGCAGCGGACGGGGACTAGCGGGGGGGCTAGGTGAGCAGTTCTTC. This encodes CASSGRGLAGGLGEQFF.

This clonotype was detected a few times. V and J are TRBV7-3 and TRBJ2-5; TRBD2 matches at 7 bases. Germline V gene sequence: CDR1 SGHTA, CDR2 FQGTGA. This CDR3 has 14 amino acids. Trimming took 1 base from V and 4 from J; bases not matched to a gene: 3. The CDR3 bases are TGTGCCAGCAGCTTAAGGGGGAGGGTAGAGACCCAGTACTTC. It encodes CASSLRGRVETQYF.

This chain joins TRBV6-6 and TRBJ2-7, with D possibly TRBD2 on 6 matching bases. The CDR3 consists of 16 residues. The V gene's germline CDR1 is MNHNY and CDR2 SVGAGI (reference sequence). Trimming left V 0 bases short and J 6 bases short, with 18 bases between. The CDR3 here is CASSYSSGGTLAEQYF. The CDR3 nucleotides are TGTGCCAGCAGTTACTCTAGTGGAGGGACTCTCGCCGAGCAGTACTTC.

This clonotype occurred a few times. The V gene is TRBV4-2, the J gene TRBJ1-4, with D perhaps matching TRBD1 (5 bases). The CDR3 has 15 amino acids. The germline V gene has CDR1 LGHNA and CDR2 YNFKEQ. V gave up 5 bases and J gave up 8 bases, with 18 bases separating them. The CDR3 nucleotides read TGTGCCAGCAGCATTCCCGGGGGGAACCGCGAAAAACTGTTTTTT. As protein: CASSIPGGNREKLFF.

The chain is built from TRBV7-2 and TRBJ2-4, with 9 positions matching TRBD1. Germline CDR1 SGHTA, CDR2 FQGNSA. The CDR3 length is 15 residues. The junction had 7 bases not matched to a gene; V was cut back by 3 bases and J by 7 bases. The CDR3 sequence is CASSFSSGTGNIQYF. In nucleotides, the CDR3 is TGTGCCAGCAGCTTCTCCTCCGGGACAGGGAACATTCAGTACTTC.